A selection of T cell receptor beta chains follows, all from one sample in a study of T cells in localized non-small cell lung cancer. The data were produced by immunoSEQ multiplex PCR, yet TCRdb's version contains in-frame clones alone and is incomplete. The table has tens of thousands of clones, about 88% seen once. Here the sequenced sample was peripheral blood, taken before any cancer treatment. The receptor set was obtained from a female donor over 55 with stage I squamous cell lung carcinoma. Both conserved end residues are part of each CDR3. Fields, in order: D gene, clone size, J gene, V gene, CDR3 DNA, CDR3 protein. A D gene is named only where the DNA matches it firmly. Where a row states a size, it is once, few, many or the class of an expanded clone; other rows omit it.

d_gene: TRBD2
abundance: NA
j_gene: TRBJ2-7
v_gene: TRBV10-2
CDR3nt: TGCGCCAGCGGACTAGCGGGAGGGCCTGGGGCGGACGAGCAGTACTTC
CDR3aa: CASGLAGGPGADEQYF

d_gene: TRBD1
abundance: NA
j_gene: TRBJ1-1
v_gene: TRBV7-2
CDR3nt: TGTGCCAGCAGCTATACGGACAGGGCGCCCTCCTACACTGAAGCTTTCTTT
CDR3aa: CASSYTDRAPSYTEAFF

d_gene: TRBD1
abundance: once
j_gene: TRBJ2-3
v_gene: TRBV19
CDR3nt: TGTGCCAGTAGTCCTCAACAGGGGGCAGGCACAGATACGCAGTATTTT
CDR3aa: CASSPQQGAGTDTQYF

d_gene: NA
abundance: NA
j_gene: TRBJ1-1
v_gene: TRBV4-1
CDR3nt: TGCGCCAGCAGCACAGGGAACACTGAAGCTTTCTTT
CDR3aa: CASSTGNTEAFF

d_gene: TRBD1
abundance: NA
j_gene: TRBJ2-1
v_gene: TRBV29-1
CDR3nt: TGCAGCGTAAGACTGGACAGGGGGTCCGAGAATGAGCAGTTCTTC
CDR3aa: CSVRLDRGSENEQFF

d_gene: NA
abundance: NA
j_gene: TRBJ1-1
v_gene: TRBV4-1
CDR3nt: TGCGCCAGCAGCCAGGACTGGGGGGGGGATGCTTTCTTT
CDR3aa: CASSQDWGGDAFF

d_gene: TRBD1
abundance: NA
j_gene: TRBJ1-1
v_gene: TRBV7-3
CDR3nt: TGTGCCAGCAGCTTAACAGCCGGGACAGGAGCTTTCTTT
CDR3aa: CASSLTAGTGAFF

d_gene: NA
abundance: NA
j_gene: TRBJ1-1
v_gene: TRBV5-6
CDR3nt: TGTGCCAGCAGCTTCGAGGGAGTTGGCACTGAAGCTTTCTTT
CDR3aa: CASSFEGVGTEAFF

d_gene: TRBD2
abundance: NA
j_gene: TRBJ2-3
v_gene: TRBV11-3
CDR3nt: TGTGCCAGCAGCTTAGGGCGACTAGCGGGAGGGTCCACAGATACGCAGTATTTT
CDR3aa: CASSLGRLAGGSTDTQYF

d_gene: TRBD1
abundance: once
j_gene: TRBJ2-4
v_gene: TRBV27
CDR3nt: TGTGCCAGCACTGCGGGGACAGGACTCAAAAACATTCAGTACTTC
CDR3aa: CASTAGTGLKNIQYF

d_gene: TRBD1
abundance: NA
j_gene: TRBJ2-4
v_gene: TRBV27
CDR3nt: TGTGCCAGCAGACCCTGGGGACAGGGGGCCTTGAAAAACATTCAGTACTTC
CDR3aa: CASRPWGQGALKNIQYF

d_gene: TRBD1
abundance: NA
j_gene: TRBJ2-7
v_gene: TRBV5-8
CDR3nt: TGTGCCAGCAGCCTGGGGGACAGGAGGTACGAGCAGTACTTC
CDR3aa: CASSLGDRRYEQYF

d_gene: NA
abundance: NA
j_gene: TRBJ1-2
v_gene: TRBV19
CDR3nt: TGTGCCAGTAGTATCAACAGGTCCCCTAACTATGGCTACACCTTC
CDR3aa: CASSINRSPNYGYTF

d_gene: NA
abundance: NA
j_gene: TRBJ1-5
v_gene: TRBV7-2
CDR3nt: TGTGCCAGCAGCTTGAACAGGGCGGGTCAGCCCCAGCATTTT
CDR3aa: CASSLNRAGQPQHF

d_gene: TRBD2
abundance: NA
j_gene: TRBJ2-5
v_gene: TRBV7-2
CDR3nt: TGTGCCAGCAGCTTAGATGGGTTGGGGGAGGGGCGGAAGACCCAGTACTTC
CDR3aa: CASSLDGLGEGRKTQYF

d_gene: NA
abundance: once
j_gene: TRBJ1-2
v_gene: TRBV7-2
CDR3nt: TGTGCCAGCACCAGGGGTCTTGGTGGCTACACCTTC
CDR3aa: CASTRGLGGYTF

d_gene: TRBD2
abundance: NA
j_gene: TRBJ2-1
v_gene: TRBV19
CDR3nt: TGTGCCAGTACCCCTAGCGGGAGATCCTACAATGAGCAGTTCTTC
CDR3aa: CASTPSGRSYNEQFF

d_gene: TRBD2
abundance: NA
j_gene: TRBJ2-1
v_gene: TRBV30
CDR3nt: TGTGCCTGGGAGAAGCGGGGGACCTACAATGAGCAGTTCTTC
CDR3aa: CAWEKRGTYNEQFF

d_gene: TRBD1
abundance: NA
j_gene: TRBJ2-1
v_gene: TRBV7-3
CDR3nt: TGTGCCAGCAGCGCGACAGGGGTCGCCTACAATGAGCAGTTCTTC
CDR3aa: CASSATGVAYNEQFF

d_gene: NA
abundance: NA
j_gene: TRBJ2-5
v_gene: TRBV5-1
CDR3nt: TGCGCCAGCAGCTTGGAAGGGGCAAAGACCCAGTACTTC
CDR3aa: CASSLEGAKTQYF

d_gene: TRBD2
abundance: NA
j_gene: TRBJ2-5
v_gene: TRBV18
CDR3nt: TGTGCCAGCTCACCTGGAGCGGGAAGGGAGACCCAGTACTTC
CDR3aa: CASSPGAGRETQYF

d_gene: NA
abundance: NA
j_gene: TRBJ2-7
v_gene: TRBV6-1
CDR3nt: TGTGCCAGCACCTCGGCAGCCTACGAGCAGTACTTC
CDR3aa: CASTSAAYEQYF

d_gene: TRBD1
abundance: NA
j_gene: TRBJ2-5
v_gene: TRBV11-1
CDR3nt: TGTGCCAGCAGCCTACAAACGACAGGGACACAAGAGACCCAGTACTTC
CDR3aa: CASSLQTTGTQETQYF

d_gene: NA
abundance: few
j_gene: TRBJ1-4
v_gene: TRBV18
CDR3nt: TGTGCCAGCTCACGTTCTCAGGGAGGTAGTGAAAAACTGTTTTTT
CDR3aa: CASSRSQGGSEKLFF

d_gene: NA
abundance: NA
j_gene: TRBJ1-2
v_gene: TRBV30
CDR3nt: TGTGCCTGGAGCGAACCCATTATAAAGGGCTACACCTTC
CDR3aa: CAWSEPIIKGYTF

d_gene: NA
abundance: NA
j_gene: TRBJ2-7
v_gene: TRBV5-6
CDR3nt: TGTGCCAGCAGTTTAAACCAACCAGGGACCTACGAGCAGTACTTC
CDR3aa: CASSLNQPGTYEQYF

d_gene: TRBD2
abundance: NA
j_gene: TRBJ2-1
v_gene: TRBV7-9
CDR3nt: TGTGCCAGCAGCCCGAGGGTCCTAGCGGGAGGTTATTACAATGAGCAGTTCTTC
CDR3aa: CASSPRVLAGGYYNEQFF

d_gene: TRBD1
abundance: NA
j_gene: TRBJ2-3
v_gene: TRBV6-1
CDR3nt: TGTGCCAGCAACCGGGACAGGGGGCTTACAGATACGCAGTATTTT
CDR3aa: CASNRDRGLTDTQYF

d_gene: NA
abundance: NA
j_gene: TRBJ2-5
v_gene: TRBV4-3
CDR3nt: TGCGCCAGCAGCCGGACTCACCAAGAGACCCAGTACTTC
CDR3aa: CASSRTHQETQYF

d_gene: NA
abundance: NA
j_gene: TRBJ2-1
v_gene: TRBV7-2
CDR3nt: TGTGCCAGTGGGGCTGGCGGGAATAATGAGCAGTTCTTC
CDR3aa: CASGAGGNNEQFF

d_gene: TRBD2
abundance: NA
j_gene: TRBJ2-1
v_gene: TRBV4-1
CDR3nt: TGCGCCAGCAGCCAAACCCGTAGCGGGGACTCCTACAATGAGCAGTTCTTC
CDR3aa: CASSQTRSGDSYNEQFF

d_gene: NA
abundance: NA
j_gene: TRBJ2-2
v_gene: TRBV7-2
CDR3nt: TGTGCCAGCATCCTTTCAACAGGGTTTCCCGGGGAGCTGTTTTTT
CDR3aa: CASILSTGFPGELFF

d_gene: NA
abundance: NA
j_gene: TRBJ2-7
v_gene: TRBV7-3
CDR3nt: TGTGCCAGCAGCTCCTACGAGCAGTACTTC
CDR3aa: CASSSYEQYF

d_gene: NA
abundance: NA
j_gene: TRBJ1-6
v_gene: TRBV30
CDR3nt: TGTGCCTGGAGTGCGCTTGAGCGTTCACCCCTCCACTTT
CDR3aa: CAWSALERSPLHF

d_gene: TRBD2
abundance: NA
j_gene: TRBJ2-1
v_gene: TRBV7-3
CDR3nt: TGTGCCAGCAGCGTGGGACTAGCTCCCTACAATGAGCAGTTCTTC
CDR3aa: CASSVGLAPYNEQFF

d_gene: TRBD2
abundance: NA
j_gene: TRBJ2-2
v_gene: TRBV9
CDR3nt: TGTGCCAGCAGCGACTGGACTAGCGGCACCGGGGAGCTGTTTTTT
CDR3aa: CASSDWTSGTGELFF

d_gene: NA
abundance: once
j_gene: TRBJ1-4
v_gene: TRBV29-1
CDR3nt: TGCACTGGACTTAATGAAAAACTGTTTTTT
CDR3aa: CTGLNEKLFF

d_gene: NA
abundance: NA
j_gene: TRBJ2-1
v_gene: TRBV27
CDR3nt: TGTGCCAGCAGTTACGACTCTCACCCCTACAATGAGCAGTTCTTC
CDR3aa: CASSYDSHPYNEQFF

d_gene: NA
abundance: NA
j_gene: TRBJ2-7
v_gene: TRBV4-1
CDR3nt: TGCGCCAGCAGCCAAGAGTACGGGACTGCTTCCTACGAGCAGTACTTC
CDR3aa: CASSQEYGTASYEQYF